This T cell receptor (beta chain) derives from a study of siplizumab effects on memory and regulatory T cells. Details on this clone: Its antigen remains unidentified.

Some 96,000 TCR templates per sample were assayed. Here immunoSEQ multiplex PCR was the method, and the copy in TCRdb shows in-frame clones only, minus some. Found here are more than 45,000 clones, more than 80% of them singletons; the top ten hold about two fifths. The CDR3 loop spans 15 amino acids. Germline loops: CDR1 GTSNPN, CDR2 SVGIG (reference sequence). Trimming stripped 1 base from V and 3 bases from J, with 16 bases between. Notes on the study in general: With siplizumab, Treg-derived clones averaged about 71% of mappable alloreactive CD4+ clones, versus 25% to 30% in controls. Naive T cells appeared more diverse than memory cells and seemed to be major alloresponse contributors. Suppression by proliferating Tregs derived from siplizumab cultures was not verified.

This clonotype was obtained from a human donor in good health. The chain couples TRBV30 to TRBJ2-7; no clear D. Sequencing was done on a sample of CD8+ T cells sorted from blood. The CDR3 loop is CAWSGPSTTHYEQYF. The CDR3 nucleotides read TGTGCCTGGAGTGGACCCTCTACCACTCACTACGAGCAGTACTTC.